Described below is a single TCR beta chain sequence and its context. Authors' data handling: How many nucleated cells were present was estimated from reference gene primer amplification. The assay was immunoSEQ multiplex PCR, and TCRdb's table has in-frame clones only and misses some. That table supplies the V and J calls and clone size; D and trimming were determined from the DNA. The table records just under 250,000 clones, around nine tenths of them present only once. This record comes from a study of blood T cell repertoires in COVID-19. Study information: Italy, Spain and the United States were the sources of the convalescent and acute COVID-19 samples.

Participants were aged roughly 18 to 90 years, lived in 20 to 30 US areas, and enrolled virtually. Two negative PCRs, clearance, or symptom resolution were required of recovered Cohort 3 donors. This CDR3 comprises 15 residues. Germline CDR1 reads SGDLS; CDR2 reads YYNGEE. The V end lost 4 bases, the J end lost 8 bases, and 16 bases lay between the germline ends. Sequencing was done on a sample of PBMCs or T cells enriched from blood (not recorded which). The sequence was collected from a woman aged 25 to 39 who had recovered from COVID-19. The genes are TRBV9 and TRBJ1-6; the D gene is possibly TRBD1 (5 bases). As DNA, the CDR3 is TGTGCCAGCAGCTTCGTAGGGGATTTGGATTCACCCCTCCACTTT. It specifies CASSFVGDLDSPLHF. Looking up the rest from reference TRBV9 and TRBJ1-6 gives the full variable domain: DSGVTQTPKHLITATGQRVTLRCSPRSGDLSVYWYQQSLDQGLQFLIQYYNGEERAKGNILERFSAQQFPDLHSELNLSSLELGDSALYFCASSFVGDLDSPLHFGNGTRLTVT.